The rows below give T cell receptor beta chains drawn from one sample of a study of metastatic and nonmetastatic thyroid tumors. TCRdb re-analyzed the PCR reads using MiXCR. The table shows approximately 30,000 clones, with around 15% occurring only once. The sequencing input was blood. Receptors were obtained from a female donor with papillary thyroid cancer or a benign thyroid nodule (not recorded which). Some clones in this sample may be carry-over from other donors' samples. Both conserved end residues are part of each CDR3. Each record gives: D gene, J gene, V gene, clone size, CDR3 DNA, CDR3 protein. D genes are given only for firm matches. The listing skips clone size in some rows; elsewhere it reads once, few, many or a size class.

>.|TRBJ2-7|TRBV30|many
TGTGCCTGGACCCAGACGTTCACCTACGAGCAGTACTTC
CAWTQTFTYEQYF
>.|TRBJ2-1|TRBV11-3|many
TGTGCCAGCACGGAGGAGCAGTTCTTC
CASTEEQFF
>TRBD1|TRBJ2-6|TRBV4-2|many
TGTGCCAGCAGCAGCGGGACAGGGGTTAGTATGTTTGGGGCCAACGTCCTGACTTTC
CASSSGTGVSMFGANVLTF
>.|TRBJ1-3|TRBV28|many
TGTGCCAGCAGTGCCGTAGGAACCTTGAACACCATATATTTT
CASSAVGTLNTIYF
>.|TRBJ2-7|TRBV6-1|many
TGTGCCAGCAGCTCCTCGGGACACCCCTCCTCAGGGCAGTACTTC
CASSSSGHPSSGQYF
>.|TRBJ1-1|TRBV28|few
TGTGCCAGCGGAATCCATCTTAGGGACACTGAAGCTTTATTT
CASGIHLRDTEALF
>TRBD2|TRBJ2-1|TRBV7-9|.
TGTGCCAGCAGCGCAAGCAACTCCCCTACTAGCGGGAGGCCCCAGAGCCCCTACAATGAGCAGTTCTTC
CASSASNSPTSGRPQSPYNEQFF
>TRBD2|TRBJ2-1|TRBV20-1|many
TGCAGTGCTAGAGTAGCGGGGGATGAGCAGTTCTTC
CSARVAGDEQFF
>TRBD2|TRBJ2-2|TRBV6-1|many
TGTGCCAGCAGCCGACTAGCGGGAGGGACCGGGGAGCTGTTTTTT
CASSRLAGGTGELFF
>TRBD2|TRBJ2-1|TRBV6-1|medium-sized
TGTGCCAGCAGTCCCGGGACTAGCGGGAGACGCAATGAGCAGTTCTTC
CASSPGTSGRRNEQFF
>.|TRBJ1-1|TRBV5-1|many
TGCGCCAGCACCCTTGCGGGTACGGGGACTGAAGCTTTCTTT
CASTLAGTGTEAFF
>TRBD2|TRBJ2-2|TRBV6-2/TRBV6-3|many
TGTGCCAGTAGCGGGACCTACACCGGGGAGCTGTTTTTT
CASSGTYTGELFF
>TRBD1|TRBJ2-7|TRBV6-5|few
TGTGCCAGCAGTAACAGGGGGCTTTCCTACGAGCAGTACTTC
CASSNRGLSYEQYF
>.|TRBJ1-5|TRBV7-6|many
TGTGCCAGCAGCTTAGGGGCAGACAATCAGCCCCAGCATTTT
CASSLGADNQPQHF
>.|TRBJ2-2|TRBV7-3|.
TGTGCCAGCAGCCTAACGGGGACGCTAAACACCGTTGAGCTGTTTTTT
CASSLTGTLNTVELFF
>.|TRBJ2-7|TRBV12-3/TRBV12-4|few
TGTGCCAGCAGCCTTCAGGGGCCGTCCTACGAGCAGTACTTC
CASSLQGPSYEQYF
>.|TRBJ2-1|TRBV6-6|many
TGTGCCAGCAGTTACGGCTTACCCGGGACACGTAAGGGGGATGAGCAGTTCTTC
CASSYGLPGTRKGDEQFF
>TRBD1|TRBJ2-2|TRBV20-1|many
TGCAGTGCTAGAGATCACCGGGACAGGGGGCTAGGCGGGGAGCTGTTTTTT
CSARDHRDRGLGGELFF
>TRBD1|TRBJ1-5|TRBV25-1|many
TGTGCCAGCAGTACCACAGGGGAAGGGGATCATCAGCCCCAGCATTTT
CASSTTGEGDHQPQHF
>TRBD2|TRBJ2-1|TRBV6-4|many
TGTGCCAGCAGTCTGGCTAGCGGGGGCAATGAGCAGTTCTTC
CASSLASGGNEQFF
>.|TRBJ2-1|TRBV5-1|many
TGCGCCAGCAGCTTGTCAGGGGGGTCCTACAATGAGCAGTTCTTC
CASSLSGGSYNEQFF
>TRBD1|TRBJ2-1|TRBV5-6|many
TGTGCCAGCAGCGGGGGACAGGGGTTCGATGAGCAGTTCTTC
CASSGGQGFDEQFF
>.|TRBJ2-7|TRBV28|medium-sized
TGTGCCAGCAGTTTAAACCTGGGGGGCGGGATTGTCGAGCAGTACTTC
CASSLNLGGGIVEQYF
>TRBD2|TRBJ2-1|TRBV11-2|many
TGTGCCGTGAGTGCTAGCGGCCATGAGCAGTTCTTC
CAVSASGHEQFF
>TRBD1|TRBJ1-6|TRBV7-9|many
TGTGCCAGCAGCCAGGGACAGGATAATTCACCCCTCCACTTT
CASSQGQDNSPLHF
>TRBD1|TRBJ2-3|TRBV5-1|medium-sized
TGCGCCAGCAGCTACGGGACAGCGCTACACACAGATACGCAGTATTTT
CASSYGTALHTDTQYF
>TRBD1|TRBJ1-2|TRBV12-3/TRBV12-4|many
TGTGCCAGCAGTTGGGGACAGAGTAACTATGGCTACACCTTC
CASSWGQSNYGYTF
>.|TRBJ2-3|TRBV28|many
TGTGCCAGCAGTTCAGAGCGAAGCACAGATACGCAGTATTTT
CASSSERSTDTQYF
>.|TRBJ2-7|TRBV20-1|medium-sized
TGCAGTGCCACCCCCCGTAAAGACTCAACCTACGAGCAGTACTTC
CSATPRKDSTYEQYF
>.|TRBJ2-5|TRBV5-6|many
TGTGCCAGCAGCTCGAAACCCTCTAGCTGGGAGACCCAGTACTTC
CASSSKPSSWETQYF
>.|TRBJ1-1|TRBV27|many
TGTGCCAGCAGTTCCCAGGGAGAGAGCACTGAAGCTTTCTTT
CASSSQGESTEAFF
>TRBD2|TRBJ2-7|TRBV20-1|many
TGCAGTGCAAAGAAGTCTAGCGGGAGGCACGAGCAGTACTTC
CSAKKSSGRHEQYF
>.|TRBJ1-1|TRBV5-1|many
TGCGCCAGCAGCCCAAGGCCGGGGTTGAACACTGAAGCTTTCTTT
CASSPRPGLNTEAFF
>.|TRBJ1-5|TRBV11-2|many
TGTGCCAGCAGTCTCGGACAGTTCAATCAGCCCCAGCATTTT
CASSLGQFNQPQHF
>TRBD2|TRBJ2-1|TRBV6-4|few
TGTGCCAGTAGTGGACTAGCGGGAGGTCATAATGAGCAGTTCTTC
CASSGLAGGHNEQFF
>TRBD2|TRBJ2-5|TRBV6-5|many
TGTGCCAGCAGTTACCGGACTAGCGGAGGGGAGACCCAGTACTTC
CASSYRTSGGETQYF
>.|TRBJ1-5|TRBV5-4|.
TGTGCCAGCAGCTTGGGGGTGCCCAATCAGCCCCAGCATTTT
CASSLGVPNQPQHF
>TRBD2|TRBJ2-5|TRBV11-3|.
TGTGCCAGCAGCCCCGTGACTAGCGGCAGTCGGGAGACCCAGTACTTC
CASSPVTSGSRETQYF